The entry below describes one T cell receptor (beta chain). Its antigen is unidentified. The record originates from a study of cytomegalovirus exposure and HLA in healthy donors. Broader study findings: Rarity characterized most TCR sequences, yet some public TCRs appeared in many donors. Some TCR beta chains (roughly 150 of them) were listed as cytomegalovirus-associated. Subsequent analysis of the roughly 120 validation repertoires found a tendency for first-cohort TCR clusters to co-occur.

Measured with immunoSEQ multiplex PCR; TCRdb has only the in-frame clones, and not every one. Of some 140,000 clones detected, roughly nine tenths appear once; the ten largest clones hold 2.5% to 3.5%. The source is a young man in good health and CMV-seronegative. The specimen was PBMCs.

In DNA, the CDR3 is TGTGCCACCAGCAGGGGGGAGATCTCCTACAATGAGCAGTTCTTC. Its protein product is CATSRGEISYNEQFF. This sequence joins TRBV2 and TRBJ2-1; possible D gene TRBD1, 7 bases. The CDR3 has 15 amino acids. Deletions cut 10 bases from V and 0 bases from J, with 16 bases between. Germline CDR1 and CDR2: SNHLY and FYNNEI.